This T cell receptor beta chain was recovered during a study of metastatic and nonmetastatic thyroid tumors. General observations from the study: A significant increase in TCR beta diversity was reportedly seen in malignant thyroid tumors relative to benign nodules, in blood and tumor.

From germline, CDR1 is LGHDT and CDR2 YNNKEL (reference sequence). The CDR3 covers 13 residues. Trimming cost V 2 bases and J 2 bases, with 7 bases left between them. Using MiXCR, TCRdb reanalyzed the PCR reads. This table holds around 23,000 clones, approximately 24% found once. This clone was recorded many times. The antigen remains undetermined. No patient received treatment before thyroid surgery. The chain couples TRBV3-1 to TRBJ2-7, with no clear D. Sequenced: blood. The clonotype originates from a male donor with papillary thyroid cancer or a benign thyroid nodule (not recorded which). Some clones in this sample may be carry-over from other donors' samples. The CDR3 DNA sequence: TGTGCCAGCAGCCAACGGCGGACCTACGAGCAGTACTTC. Translated: CASSQRRTYEQYF.